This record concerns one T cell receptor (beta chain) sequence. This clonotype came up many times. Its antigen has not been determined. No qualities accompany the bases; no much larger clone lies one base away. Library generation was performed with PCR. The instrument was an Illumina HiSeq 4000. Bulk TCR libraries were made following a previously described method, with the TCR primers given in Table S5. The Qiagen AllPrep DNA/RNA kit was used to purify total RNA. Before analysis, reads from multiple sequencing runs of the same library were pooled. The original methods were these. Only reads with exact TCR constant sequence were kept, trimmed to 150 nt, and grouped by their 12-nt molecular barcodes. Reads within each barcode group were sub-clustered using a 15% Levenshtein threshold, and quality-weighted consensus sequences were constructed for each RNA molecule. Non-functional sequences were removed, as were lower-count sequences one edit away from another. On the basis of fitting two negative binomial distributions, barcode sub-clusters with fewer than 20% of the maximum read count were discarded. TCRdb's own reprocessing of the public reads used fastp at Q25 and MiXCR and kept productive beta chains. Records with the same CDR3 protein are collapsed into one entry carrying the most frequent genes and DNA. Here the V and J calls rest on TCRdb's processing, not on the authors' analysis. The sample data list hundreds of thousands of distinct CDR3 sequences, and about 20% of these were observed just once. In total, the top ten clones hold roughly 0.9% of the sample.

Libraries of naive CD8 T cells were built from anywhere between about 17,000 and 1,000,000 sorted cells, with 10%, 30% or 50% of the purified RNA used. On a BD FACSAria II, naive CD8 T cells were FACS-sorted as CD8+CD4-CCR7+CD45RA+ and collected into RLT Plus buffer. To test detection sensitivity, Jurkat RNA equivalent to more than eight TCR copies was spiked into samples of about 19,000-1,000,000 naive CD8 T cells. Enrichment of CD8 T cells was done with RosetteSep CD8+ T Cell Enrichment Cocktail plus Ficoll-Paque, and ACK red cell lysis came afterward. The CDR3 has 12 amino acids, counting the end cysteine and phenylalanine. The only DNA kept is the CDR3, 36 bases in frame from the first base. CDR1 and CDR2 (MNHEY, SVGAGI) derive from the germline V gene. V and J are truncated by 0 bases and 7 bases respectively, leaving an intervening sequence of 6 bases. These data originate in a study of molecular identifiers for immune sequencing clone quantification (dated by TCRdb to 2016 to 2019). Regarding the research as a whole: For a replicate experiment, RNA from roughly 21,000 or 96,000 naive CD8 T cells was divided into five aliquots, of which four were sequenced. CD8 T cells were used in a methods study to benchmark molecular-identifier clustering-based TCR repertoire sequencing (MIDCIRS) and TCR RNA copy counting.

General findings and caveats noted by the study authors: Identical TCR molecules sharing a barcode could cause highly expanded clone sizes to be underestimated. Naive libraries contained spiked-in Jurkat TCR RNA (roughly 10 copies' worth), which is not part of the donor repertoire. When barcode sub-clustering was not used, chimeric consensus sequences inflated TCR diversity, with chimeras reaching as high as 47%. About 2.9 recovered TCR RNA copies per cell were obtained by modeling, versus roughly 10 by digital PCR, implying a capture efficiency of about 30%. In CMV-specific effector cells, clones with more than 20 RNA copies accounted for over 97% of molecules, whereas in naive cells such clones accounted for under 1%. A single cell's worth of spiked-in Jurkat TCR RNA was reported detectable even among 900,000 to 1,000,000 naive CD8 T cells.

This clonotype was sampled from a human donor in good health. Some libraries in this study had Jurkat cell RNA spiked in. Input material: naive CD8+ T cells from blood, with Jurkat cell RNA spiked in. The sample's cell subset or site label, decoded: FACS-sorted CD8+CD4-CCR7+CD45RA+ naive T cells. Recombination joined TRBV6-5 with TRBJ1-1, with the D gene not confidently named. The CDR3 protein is CASSYSGFEAFF. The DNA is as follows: TGTGCCAGCAGTTACTCGGGGTTTGAAGCTTTCTTT.